Listed below are T cell receptor beta chains from one sample, sequenced in a study of lymphopenia after photon versus proton radiotherapy. Sequencing was performed with immunoSEQ multiplex PCR; in TCRdb, only in-frame clones are kept and a portion is missing. The table includes tens of thousands of clones, roughly 89% detected once. Sample: peripheral blood, taken from a patient treated with proton-based radiotherapy. The receptors originated from an elderly man with esophageal cancer. Each CDR3 is given with its conserved first and last residue.

V gene: TRBV10-1; J gene: TRBJ1-2; CDR3 protein: CASSDYGYTF
V gene: TRBV11-2; J gene: TRBJ2-7; CDR3 protein: CASSFSGRPSYEQYF
V gene: TRBV30; J gene: TRBJ1-1; CDR3 protein: CAWSPFDTEAFF
V gene: TRBV7-3; J gene: TRBJ2-3; CDR3 protein: CASSPFGYTDTQYF
V gene: TRBV7-9; J gene: TRBJ2-3; CDR3 protein: CASSLGGNPTDTQYF
V gene: TRBV7-2; J gene: TRBJ2-1; CDR3 protein: CASSLGGISSYNEQFF
V gene: TRBV11-3; J gene: TRBJ2-1; CDR3 protein: CASSAGYNEQFF
V gene: TRBV7-2; J gene: TRBJ2-7; CDR3 protein: CASSFGQGLYEQYF
V gene: TRBV9; J gene: TRBJ2-1; CDR3 protein: CASSALPGQGIGEQFF
V gene: TRBV2; J gene: TRBJ1-1; CDR3 protein: CASSAGPNTEAFF
V gene: TRBV5-1; J gene: TRBJ1-1; CDR3 protein: CASVLSGTGSTEAFF
V gene: TRBV10-3; J gene: TRBJ2-2; CDR3 protein: CAIRRKEGSGELFF
V gene: TRBV7-9; J gene: TRBJ1-2; CDR3 protein: CASSFTSLLSYGYTF
V gene: TRBV5-1; J gene: TRBJ2-6; CDR3 protein: CASSPTDSGANVLTF
V gene: TRBV30; J gene: TRBJ2-1; CDR3 protein: CAWSGTGGNEQFF
V gene: TRBV11-3; J gene: TRBJ2-3; CDR3 protein: CASSFRIGISTDTQYF
V gene: TRBV4-2; J gene: TRBJ2-7; CDR3 protein: CASSQSNRGAPYEQYF
V gene: TRBV19; J gene: TRBJ1-5; CDR3 protein: CATAPQGNQPQHF
V gene: TRBV7-2; J gene: TRBJ2-1; CDR3 protein: CASSFDGPGASNEQFF
V gene: TRBV7-2; J gene: TRBJ2-6; CDR3 protein: CASSWTSSSGANVLTF
V gene: TRBV19; J gene: TRBJ2-7; CDR3 protein: CASRMGQSYEQYF
V gene: TRBV6-5; J gene: TRBJ1-1; CDR3 protein: CATRLIDRNTEAFF
V gene: TRBV2; J gene: TRBJ2-1; CDR3 protein: CASRAISVLSSYNEQFF
V gene: TRBV4-1; J gene: TRBJ2-7; CDR3 protein: CASSQDPSWDSYEQYF
V gene: TRBV13; J gene: .; CDR3 protein: CASTEGGTRYEQYF
V gene: TRBV5-1; J gene: TRBJ1-2; CDR3 protein: CASSLVPGGNYGYTF
V gene: TRBV28; J gene: TRBJ1-6; CDR3 protein: CASRLAAGWDSPLHF
V gene: TRBV2; J gene: TRBJ2-7; CDR3 protein: CASSRPGQALFEQYF
V gene: TRBV4-1; J gene: TRBJ2-4; CDR3 protein: CASSSDGSKNIQYF
V gene: TRBV10-3; J gene: TRBJ2-5; CDR3 protein: CAISYDTPGAQYF
V gene: TRBV4-1; J gene: TRBJ2-3; CDR3 protein: CASSQEMVAVWVDTDTQYF
V gene: TRBV6-1; J gene: TRBJ1-2; CDR3 protein: CASSVFKGALGYTF
V gene: TRBV6-5; J gene: TRBJ1-5; CDR3 protein: CASSQGGQPQHF
V gene: TRBV7-2; J gene: TRBJ1-1; CDR3 protein: CASSLVGQGDTEAFF
V gene: TRBV19; J gene: TRBJ2-1; CDR3 protein: CASSIAGGRSYNEQFF
V gene: TRBV14; J gene: TRBJ2-7; CDR3 protein: CASSPRTGSSYEQYF
V gene: TRBV4-2; J gene: TRBJ2-7; CDR3 protein: CASSQAGTSGGAVYEQYF
V gene: TRBV27; J gene: TRBJ1-2; CDR3 protein: CASSLGQGGYYGYTF
V gene: TRBV10-2; J gene: TRBJ2-6; CDR3 protein: CATPGRTGGENSGANVLTF
V gene: TRBV5-1; J gene: TRBJ1-2; CDR3 protein: CASSSGQAFGDAYGYTF
V gene: TRBV9; J gene: TRBJ1-3; CDR3 protein: CASSNPSEDTIYF
V gene: TRBV11-2; J gene: TRBJ1-6; CDR3 protein: CASSARTDGNSPLHF
V gene: TRBV6-5; J gene: TRBJ2-6; CDR3 protein: CASSLQGVGANVLTF
V gene: TRBV7-2; J gene: TRBJ2-2; CDR3 protein: CASSITGTTLFF
V gene: TRBV5-1; J gene: TRBJ2-7; CDR3 protein: CASSPMIRQGSEQYF
V gene: TRBV11-3; J gene: TRBJ2-1; CDR3 protein: CASSSMTDNEQFF
V gene: TRBV9; J gene: TRBJ1-3; CDR3 protein: CASSVTGSGNTIYF
V gene: TRBV7-9; J gene: TRBJ1-2; CDR3 protein: CASSLAWGNYGYTF
V gene: TRBV11-2; J gene: TRBJ2-5; CDR3 protein: CASSFGESETQYF
V gene: TRBV4-3; J gene: TRBJ1-4; CDR3 protein: CASSQGTGFVEKLFF
V gene: TRBV19; J gene: TRBJ1-2; CDR3 protein: CASSKQGNYGYTF